This T cell receptor beta chain was obtained from a study of vaccination effects on CD4 cells after COVID-19. Findings and limits, study-wide: Convalescent patients were few in the study, and early post-infection timepoints were absent.

Some clones are missing from TCRdb's copy, which holds only in-frame ones; the method was immunoSEQ multiplex PCR. The table has approximately 28,000 clones, roughly four fifths seen once; the top ten hold roughly 15%. Germline loops: CDR1 MNHNS, CDR2 SASEGT. V lost 1 base and J lost 10; bases outside the gene matches: 7. The CDR3 has 15 residues. As concerns this clone: Its specificity is not known.

Sequencing in the ViraFEST assay came after antigen-specific CD4+ T cells had been expanded with viral peptide pools, which were used to stimulate PBMC. It was after approximately 11 days of culture that CD4+ T cells were isolated. Participants each got two BNT162b2 or mRNA-1273 vaccine doses. This rearrangement joins TRBV6-1 to TRBJ2-1; 10 bases align to TRBD2. This sequence was found in a human donor who received a COVID-19 vaccine. The sequences come from CD4+ T cells from PBMCs cultured with HCoV-229E spike peptides, collected after COVID-19 vaccination. The CDR3 sequence is CASSEVGLAGEEQFF. Written as DNA, the CDR3 is TGTGCCAGCAGTGAAGTAGGGCTAGCGGGAGAGGAGCAGTTCTTC.